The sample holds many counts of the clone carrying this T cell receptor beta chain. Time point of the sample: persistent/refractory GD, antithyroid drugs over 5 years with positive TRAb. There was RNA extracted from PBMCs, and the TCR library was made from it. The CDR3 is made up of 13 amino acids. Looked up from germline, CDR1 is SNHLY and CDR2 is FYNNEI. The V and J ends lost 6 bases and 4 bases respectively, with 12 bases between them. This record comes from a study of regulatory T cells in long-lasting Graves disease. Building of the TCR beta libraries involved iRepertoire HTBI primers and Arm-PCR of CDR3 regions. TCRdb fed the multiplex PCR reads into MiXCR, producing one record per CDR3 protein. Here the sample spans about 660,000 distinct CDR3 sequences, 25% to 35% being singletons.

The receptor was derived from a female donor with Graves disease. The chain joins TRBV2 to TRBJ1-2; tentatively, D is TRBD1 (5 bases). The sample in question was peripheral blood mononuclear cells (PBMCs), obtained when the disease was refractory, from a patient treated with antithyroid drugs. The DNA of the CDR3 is TGTGCCAGCAGCGGGGACCGATTCTATGGCTACACCTTC. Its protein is CASSGDRFYGYTF.